This T cell receptor beta chain was found in a study of tissue T cells after allogeneic stem cell transplantation (dated by TCRdb to between 2021 and 2022). About the full investigation: Several adult allo-HCT recipients with steroid-refractory GVHD were prospectively enrolled in a research-autopsy study over an approximately 3-year period. All GVHD patients received grafts from donors, several unmodified and three CD34-selected to deplete T cells. All GVHD patients had gastrointestinal GVHD and received several lines of GVHD-directed therapy; about five also had skin involvement. A few GVHD patients had pre-transplant PBMCs available, and those PBMCs were of recipient origin. For viably preserved blood and marrow, CD3+ T cells were flow-sorted when cell numbers allowed; smaller samples underwent direct DNA extraction. Using research autopsies of patients with and without GVHD, plus mouse models of GVHD, the study profiled TCR beta repertoires across many tissues. The human arm was conducted as a prospective observational study, and neither blinding nor randomization was performed.

The CDR3 runs 14 residues from the cysteine to the phenylalanine. This entry keeps only the CDR3 DNA: 42 bases, framed from base 1. Trimmed from V: 6 bases; trimmed from J: 0 bases; junction bases lacking a gene match: 2. Taken from the germline V gene, the CDR1 and CDR2 loops are SNHLY and FYNNEI. The label giving this sample's time point can be read as: recipient (host-origin) PBMCs collected before allo-HCT. Overall study outcomes, separate from this receptor: Blood and spleen T cells captured only a limited portion of the TCR repertoire detected in tissues, in both patients and mice. The patient cohort was small and clinically heterogeneous, and sampling depth was acknowledged as a limitation. The study did not establish which tissue TCRs were alloreactive or antigen-specific, and some clones may have been host cells that persisted. Within patients, how anatomically similar the tissues were was a key factor in shaping TCR repertoire composition, regardless of disease or transplant status. Few T cell clones were found to be shared across patients, but shared repertoire signatures across patients were revealed in a tissue-specific fashion by motif-based clustering.

About this clone itself: Its antigen target is currently unknown. Base qualities are not at hand, and no much larger clone is one base apart.

Libraries were constructed by the immunoSEQ multiplex PCR assay. Adaptive Biotechnologies performed TCRbeta CDR3 sequencing at survey depth and reported CDR3 sequences, V/J genes, productive frequency, and template counts. Amplification of TCR beta CDR3 regions started from genomic DNA instead of RNA. On the authors' methods: Jensen-Shannon divergence was used to quantify pairwise repertoire overlap between tissues, with a value of 1 meaning complete divergence and a value of 0 meaning identical repertoires. Tissues were clustered by single-linkage agglomerative hierarchical clustering of pairwise JSD values, and the clustering results were displayed as dendrograms. GLIPH2 was run on all patient samples with simulation_depth 1000, kmer_min_depth 3, cdr3_length_cutoff 8, keeping groups with more than two unique CDR3s. A standardized tissue-overlap score was calculated by extrapolating Jaccard GLIPH-group overlap across patients to a standard repertoire size of 1000 clones. Associations of diversity with clinical or experimental variables used linear mixed-effect models with tissue fixed effects and individual random effects. Drawn from immuneACCESS, this table holds only the in-frame rearrangements with V and J called that TCRdb kept. Clones are partly lost; checked studies trace under half to an unresolved V gene and leave the rest unexplained. V, J and clone size are taken as reported in that table, and D and trimming were inferred from the DNA itself. The sample includes 25,000 to 30,000 clones, with approximately 85% observed a single time. The ten largest clones add up to over 3% of the sample.

The sequencing used blood, collected before transplantation. This receptor was taken from a woman aged 18-55 years who later had graft-versus-host disease after an allogeneic stem cell transplant. The chain links TRBV2 with TRBJ1-1, with 9 bases in between that match TRBD1. The DNA reads TGTGCCAGCAGGGACAGGGGTTTGAACACTGAAGCTTTCTTT. This is translated as CASRDRGLNTEAFF.